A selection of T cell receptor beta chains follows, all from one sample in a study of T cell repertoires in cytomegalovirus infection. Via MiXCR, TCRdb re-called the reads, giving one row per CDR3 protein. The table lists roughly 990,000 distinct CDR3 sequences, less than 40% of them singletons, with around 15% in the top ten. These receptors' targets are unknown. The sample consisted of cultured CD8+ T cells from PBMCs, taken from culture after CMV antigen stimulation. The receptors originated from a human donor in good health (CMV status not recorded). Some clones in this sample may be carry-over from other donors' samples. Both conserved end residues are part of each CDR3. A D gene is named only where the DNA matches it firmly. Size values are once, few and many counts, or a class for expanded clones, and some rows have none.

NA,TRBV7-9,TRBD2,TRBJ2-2,TGTGCCAGCAGCTTACTGACTAGCGGGGTATCTTGGCACGGGGAGCTGTTTTTT,CASSLLTSGVSWHGELFF
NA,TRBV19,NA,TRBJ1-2,TGTGCCAGTAGTATGATGGGGGAGGAGTACTATGGCTACACCTTC,CASSMMGEEYYGYTF
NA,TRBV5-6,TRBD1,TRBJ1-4,TGTGCCAGCAGCTACCGGGACAGGGGGGAAAAACTGTTTTTT,CASSYRDRGEKLFF
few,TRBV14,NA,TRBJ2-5,TGTGCCAGCAGCCAAAGGGAGCGGGAGACCCAGTACTTC,CASSQRERETQYF
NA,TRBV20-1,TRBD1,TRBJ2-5,TGCAGTGCTCGATTCCCCCACAGGGGGCGAGAGACCCAGTACTTC,CSARFPHRGRETQYF
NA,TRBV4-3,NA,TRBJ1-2,TGCGCCAGCACCCTTCATGGCTACACCTTC,CASTLHGYTF
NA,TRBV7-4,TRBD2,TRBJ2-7,TGTGCCAGCGGCGGGGGGTCCTACGAGCAGTACTTC,CASGGGSYEQYF
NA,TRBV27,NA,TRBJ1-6,TGTGCCAGCAGTTTATACCCCCCTCCGCGCGAATCACCCCTCCACTTT,CASSLYPPPRESPLHF
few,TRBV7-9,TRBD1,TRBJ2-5,TGTGCCAGCAGCCCCCGGGACAGAGCCCAAGAGACCCAGTACTTC,CASSPRDRAQETQYF
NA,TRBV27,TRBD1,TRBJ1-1,TGTGCCAGCAGGGGGGACAGCGAGAACACTGAAGCTTTCTTT,CASRGDSENTEAFF
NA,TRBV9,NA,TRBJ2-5,TGTGCCAGCAGCGTAGATGGGGGAAGGGGAGAGACCCAGTACTTC,CASSVDGGRGETQYF
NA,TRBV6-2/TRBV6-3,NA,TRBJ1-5,TGTGCCAGCGGTCAGCAGCCCCAGCATTTT,CASGQQPQHF
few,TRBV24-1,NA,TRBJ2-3,TGTGCCACCAGTGACCACCGTGGGACTTTCCCTAGCACAGATACGCAGTATTTT,CATSDHRGTFPSTDTQYF
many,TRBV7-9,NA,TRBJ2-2,TGTGCCAGCAGCTCCCTGGGGGAAAACACCGGGGAGCTGTTTTTT,CASSSLGENTGELFF
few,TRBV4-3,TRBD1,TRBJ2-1,TGCGCCAGCAGCCAAACAGGGGTCTCCCAGTTCTTC,CASSQTGVSQFF
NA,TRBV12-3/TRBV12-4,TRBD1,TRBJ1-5,TGTGCCAGCAGTTTAAATGAGGGGACAGGGAATCAGCCCCAGCATTTT,CASSLNEGTGNQPQHF
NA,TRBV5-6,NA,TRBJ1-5,TGTGCCAGCAGCTTGGCCGAGGGGGGGGCTCATGATCAGCCCCAGCATTTT,CASSLAEGGAHDQPQHF
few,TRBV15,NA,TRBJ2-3,TGTGCCACCAGCAGGCCCGCCTCCCCCGCTCCAGATACGCAGTATTTT,CATSRPASPAPDTQYF
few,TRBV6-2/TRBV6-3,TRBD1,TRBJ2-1,TGTGCCAGCAGTTGGCAGGGGGAAATCAATGAGCAGTTCTTC,CASSWQGEINEQFF
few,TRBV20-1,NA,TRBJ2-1,TGCAGTGCTAGAGATAACTATGAGCAGTTCTTC,CSARDNYEQFF
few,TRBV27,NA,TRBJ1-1,TGTGCCAGTGGGGAAGGGGAGACTGAAGCTTTCTTT,CASGEGETEAFF
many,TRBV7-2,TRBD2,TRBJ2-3,TGTGCCAGCAGCTCCAAATTCCGACTAGCGGGGGGGGAAGATACGCAGTATTTT,CASSSKFRLAGGEDTQYF
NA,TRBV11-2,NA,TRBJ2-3,TGTGCCAGCAGCTTAGAAGGTGGACCTCTCAGCGATACGCAGTATTTT,CASSLEGGPLSDTQYF
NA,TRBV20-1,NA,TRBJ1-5,TGCAGTGCTCCCGACGGGTTGGGCAATCAGCCCCAGCATTTT,CSAPDGLGNQPQHF
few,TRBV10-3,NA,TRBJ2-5,TGTGCCATCAGTGCGGGCGGAATACAAGAGACCCAGTACTTC,CAISAGGIQETQYF
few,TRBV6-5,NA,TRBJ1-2,TGTGCCAGCAGTTACAATCCTAACGGGGGCTACACCTTC,CASSYNPNGGYTF
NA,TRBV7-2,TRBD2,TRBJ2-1,TGTGCCAGCAGCCCCTATGGGACTAGCGGGGGAAATGAGCAGTTCTTC,CASSPYGTSGGNEQFF
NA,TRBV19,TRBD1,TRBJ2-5,TGTGCCAGTAGTCTCGCGTGGGACAGGGATGGAGAGACCCAGTACTTC,CASSLAWDRDGETQYF
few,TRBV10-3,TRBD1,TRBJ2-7,TGTGCCATCAGTGCCGAGACAGGGGTCTACGAGCAGTACTTC,CAISAETGVYEQYF
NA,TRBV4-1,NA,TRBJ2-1,TGCGCCAGCAGGGGCATGGCGGGCACCTACAATGAGCAGTTCTTC,CASRGMAGTYNEQFF
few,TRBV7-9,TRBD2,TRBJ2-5,TGTGCCAGCAGCCCTAGCGGGGGGGCCGCTGGAGAGACCCAGTACTTC,CASSPSGGAAGETQYF
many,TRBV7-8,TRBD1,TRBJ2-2,TGTGCCAGCACCCCAGGGGGAACGAACACCGGGGAGCTGTTTTTT,CASTPGGTNTGELFF
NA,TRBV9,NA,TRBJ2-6,TGTGCCAGCAGCGTAGAGGGAACCGGGGCCAACGTCCTGACTTTC,CASSVEGTGANVLTF
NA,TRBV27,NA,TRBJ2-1,TGTGCCAGCAGTTTATTAGGGGCGCATTTAGGTGAGCAGTTCTTC,CASSLLGAHLGEQFF
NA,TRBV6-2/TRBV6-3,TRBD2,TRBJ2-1,TGTGCCAGCAGTTCCAGTACTAGCGGGGCTCGCGATGAGCAGTTCTTC,CASSSSTSGARDEQFF
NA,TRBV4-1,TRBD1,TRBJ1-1,TGCGCCAGCAGCCAAGAGCACAGGGGGACTGAAGCTTTCTTT,CASSQEHRGTEAFF
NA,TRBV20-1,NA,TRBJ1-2,TGCAGTGCTAGAGATACATTCACCTATGGCTACACCTTC,CSARDTFTYGYTF
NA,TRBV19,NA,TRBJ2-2,TGTGCCAGTTCCACGCCGTGGGGTTTCACCGGGGAGCTGTTTTTT,CASSTPWGFTGELFF
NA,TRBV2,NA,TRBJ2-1,TGTGCCAGCAGCGGTTCTCGAGGGTCGAGCTCCTACAATGAGCAGTTCTTC,CASSGSRGSSSYNEQFF
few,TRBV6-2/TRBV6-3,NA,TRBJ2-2,TGTGCCAGCAGTAAGATTGACACCGGGGAGCTGTTTTTT,CASSKIDTGELFF
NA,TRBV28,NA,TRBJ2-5,TGTGCCAGCAGGGAACTAGCTCGCGGAGAGACCCAGTACTTC,CASRELARGETQYF
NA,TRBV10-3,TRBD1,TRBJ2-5,TGTGCCACTCAAGAGGGGGCGTATGGGGAGACCCAGTACTTC,CATQEGAYGETQYF
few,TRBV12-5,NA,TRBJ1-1,TGTGCTAGTGGTTTGGGGTCGACTGAAGCTTTCTTT,CASGLGSTEAFF
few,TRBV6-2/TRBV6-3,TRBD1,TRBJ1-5,TGTGCCAGCAGTTCACAGGGGGGCGGTCAGCCCCAGCATTTT,CASSSQGGGQPQHF
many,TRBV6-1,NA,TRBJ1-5,TGTGCCAGCAGTTCATCCGGGAGAGGGGGTCAGCCCCAGCATTTT,CASSSSGRGGQPQHF
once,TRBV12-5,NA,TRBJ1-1,TGTGCTAGTGGTTTGTATATGAACACTGAAGCTTTCTTT,CASGLYMNTEAFF
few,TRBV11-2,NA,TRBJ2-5,TGTGCCAGCAGCTCCCCTTCCGACAGGCAAGAGACCCAGTACTTC,CASSSPSDRQETQYF
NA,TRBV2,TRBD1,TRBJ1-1,TGTGCCAGCAGGAGGGAGGGCGATGGGCGCAGGGGGGACACTGAAGCTTTCTTT,CASRREGDGRRGDTEAFF
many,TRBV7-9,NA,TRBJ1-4,TGTGCCAGCAGCTATCCCTATAGGCATGAGCCCCATGAAAAACTGTTTTTT,CASSYPYRHEPHEKLFF
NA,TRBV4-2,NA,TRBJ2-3,TGTGCCAGCAGCCGCCGGGACTCCAGCACAGATACGCAGTATTTT,CASSRRDSSTDTQYF
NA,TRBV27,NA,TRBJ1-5,TGTGCCAGCAGTGTTAGGGGGGGGGGAGATCAGCCCCAGCATTTT,CASSVRGGGDQPQHF
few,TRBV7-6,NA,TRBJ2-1,TGTGCCAGCAGCTATCTAGCGCGGGGCAAATACAATGAGCAGTTCTTC,CASSYLARGKYNEQFF
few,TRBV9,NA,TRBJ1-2,TGTGCCAGCAGCCCCCGGCGTGGGGAGCCCTATGGCTACACCTTC,CASSPRRGEPYGYTF
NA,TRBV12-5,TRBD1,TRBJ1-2,TGTGCTAGTGGTTTGGGACAGGGGGACCACTATGGCTACACCTTC,CASGLGQGDHYGYTF